A selection of T cell receptor beta chains follows, all from one sample in a study of T cell changes during pregnancy in multiple sclerosis. Profiling relied on immunoSEQ multiplex PCR, and the TCRdb table lists in-frame clones only, not all of them. The sample lists approximately 90,000 clones, approximately 94% seen once, with 0.84% in the top ten. The source was peripheral blood, collected in the third trimester of pregnancy. The receptor set was obtained from a female donor with multiple sclerosis, enrolled in a pregnancy study. CDR3s include the opening cysteine and the closing phenylalanine or tryptophan. Each record gives: D gene, clone size, V gene, J gene, CDR3 DNA, CDR3 protein. A D gene is named only where the DNA matches it firmly. Expanded clones are given a class, and other clones once, few, many or no size at all.

d_gene: NA
abundance: NA
v_gene: TRBV4-1
j_gene: TRBJ2-1
CDR3nt: TGCGCCAGCAGCCAAGAAGCCGGAGGCGTACTATACAATGAGCAGTTCTTC
CDR3aa: CASSQEAGGVLYNEQFF

d_gene: TRBD1
abundance: NA
v_gene: TRBV9
j_gene: TRBJ1-1
CDR3nt: TGTGCCAGCAGCGTAGGGGGACAGGGGCTGAACACTGAAGCTTTCTTT
CDR3aa: CASSVGGQGLNTEAFF

d_gene: NA
abundance: NA
v_gene: TRBV18
j_gene: TRBJ1-5
CDR3nt: TGTGCCAGCTCACCTCTACCCATGGGGCCGGATCAGCCCCAGCATTTT
CDR3aa: CASSPLPMGPDQPQHF

d_gene: NA
abundance: NA
v_gene: TRBV7-2
j_gene: TRBJ1-2
CDR3nt: TGTGCCAGCAGCTCAAACACATATGGCTACACCTTC
CDR3aa: CASSSNTYGYTF

d_gene: NA
abundance: NA
v_gene: TRBV15
j_gene: TRBJ1-2
CDR3nt: TGTGCCACCAGCGAGAGTGACGACAGGCTGAGTGGCTACACCTTC
CDR3aa: CATSESDDRLSGYTF

d_gene: NA
abundance: NA
v_gene: TRBV5-1
j_gene: TRBJ1-1
CDR3nt: TGCGCCAGCAGCTTGGTGGGGAGCACTGAAGCTTTCTTT
CDR3aa: CASSLVGSTEAFF

d_gene: TRBD1
abundance: NA
v_gene: TRBV6-1
j_gene: TRBJ1-5
CDR3nt: TGTGCCAGCAGTCCAGACAGGGGGCGAGGTCAGCCCCAGCATTTT
CDR3aa: CASSPDRGRGQPQHF

d_gene: TRBD1
abundance: NA
v_gene: TRBV19
j_gene: TRBJ2-5
CDR3nt: TGTGCCAGTAGTATTGGGACAGGGGGAGCAGAGACCCAGTACTTC
CDR3aa: CASSIGTGGAETQYF

d_gene: TRBD1
abundance: NA
v_gene: TRBV28
j_gene: TRBJ2-2
CDR3nt: TGTGCCAGCAGTCCCGCAGGGGGCGTCACCGGGGAGCTGTTTTTT
CDR3aa: CASSPAGGVTGELFF

d_gene: TRBD2
abundance: NA
v_gene: TRBV5-4
j_gene: TRBJ2-1
CDR3nt: TGTGCCAGCAGCTCGGGGGGGGGAGCCTACAATGAGCAGTTCTTC
CDR3aa: CASSSGGGAYNEQFF

d_gene: TRBD1
abundance: NA
v_gene: TRBV19
j_gene: TRBJ1-1
CDR3nt: TGTGCCAGTAGTACAACAGGGGACACTGAAGCTTTCTTT
CDR3aa: CASSTTGDTEAFF

d_gene: NA
abundance: NA
v_gene: TRBV15
j_gene: TRBJ2-7
CDR3nt: TGTGCCACCAGCAGAGACCGGGGGACAGCCGAGCAGTACTTC
CDR3aa: CATSRDRGTAEQYF

d_gene: NA
abundance: NA
v_gene: TRBV9
j_gene: TRBJ2-1
CDR3nt: TGTGCCAGCAGCGTAGCGGACAGTGCCCTATACAATGAGCAGTTCTTC
CDR3aa: CASSVADSALYNEQFF

d_gene: NA
abundance: few
v_gene: TRBV6-5
j_gene: TRBJ2-7
CDR3nt: TGTGCCAGCTCCGGCGGCCCCTGGGAGCAGTACTTC
CDR3aa: CASSGGPWEQYF

d_gene: TRBD1
abundance: NA
v_gene: TRBV19
j_gene: TRBJ2-6
CDR3nt: TGTGCCAGTAGTCCGGGGACAGGGGGCCCTGGGGCCAACGTCCTGACTTTC
CDR3aa: CASSPGTGGPGANVLTF

d_gene: TRBD2
abundance: NA
v_gene: TRBV5-1
j_gene: TRBJ2-1
CDR3nt: TGCGCCAGCAGCGGCTCCACCGGGACTACAACCTACAATGAGCAGTTCTTC
CDR3aa: CASSGSTGTTTYNEQFF

d_gene: TRBD2
abundance: NA
v_gene: TRBV25-1
j_gene: TRBJ2-3
CDR3nt: TGTGCCAGCAGTAAGCGGGAGGGCCCTGATACGCAGTATTTT
CDR3aa: CASSKREGPDTQYF

d_gene: TRBD1
abundance: NA
v_gene: TRBV6-1
j_gene: TRBJ2-5
CDR3nt: TGTGCCAGCAGTGAACGACAGGGGTGGCAAGAGACCCAGTACTTC
CDR3aa: CASSERQGWQETQYF

d_gene: TRBD2
abundance: NA
v_gene: TRBV19
j_gene: TRBJ2-1
CDR3nt: TGTGCCAGTAGTATCGTCGGGCTAGCGGAAGACAATGAGCAGTTCTTC
CDR3aa: CASSIVGLAEDNEQFF

d_gene: TRBD1
abundance: NA
v_gene: TRBV6-6
j_gene: TRBJ1-1
CDR3nt: TGTGCCAGCAGCTACAGGGGTTCCACTGAAGCTTTCTTT
CDR3aa: CASSYRGSTEAFF

d_gene: NA
abundance: NA
v_gene: TRBV19
j_gene: TRBJ1-4
CDR3nt: TGTGCCAGTAGTTGGGAGAACGGTGAAAAACTGTTTTTT
CDR3aa: CASSWENGEKLFF

d_gene: TRBD2
abundance: NA
v_gene: TRBV13
j_gene: TRBJ2-3
CDR3nt: TGTGCCAGCAGCCCTGGGACTAGCGGGGAAGATACGCAGTATTTT
CDR3aa: CASSPGTSGEDTQYF

d_gene: NA
abundance: NA
v_gene: TRBV5-8
j_gene: TRBJ1-4
CDR3nt: TGTGCCAGCAGCTTGTGGGAGTCGACTAATGAAAAACTGTTTTTT
CDR3aa: CASSLWESTNEKLFF